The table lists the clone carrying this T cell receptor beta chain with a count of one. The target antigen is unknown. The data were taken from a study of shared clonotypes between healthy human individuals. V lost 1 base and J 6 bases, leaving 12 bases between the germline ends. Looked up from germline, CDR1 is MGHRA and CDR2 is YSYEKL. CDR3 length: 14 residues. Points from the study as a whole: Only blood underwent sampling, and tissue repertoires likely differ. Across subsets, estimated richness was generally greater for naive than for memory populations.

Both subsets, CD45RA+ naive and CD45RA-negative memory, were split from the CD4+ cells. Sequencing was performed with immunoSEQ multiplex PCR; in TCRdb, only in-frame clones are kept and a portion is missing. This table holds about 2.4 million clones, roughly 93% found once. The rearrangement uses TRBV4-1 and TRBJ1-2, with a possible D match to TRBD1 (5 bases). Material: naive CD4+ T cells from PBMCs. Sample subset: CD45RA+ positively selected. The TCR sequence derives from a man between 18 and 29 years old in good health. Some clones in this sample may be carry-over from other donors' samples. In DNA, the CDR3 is TGCGCCAGCAGCCAAGCGGGCAGGGTTCATGGCTACACCTTC. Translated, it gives CASSQAGRVHGYTF.